The 24 T cell receptor beta chains below were found in one sample sequenced in a study of blood T cell repertoires in COVID-19. Sequencing was performed with immunoSEQ multiplex PCR; in TCRdb, only in-frame clones are kept and a portion is missing. The table has roughly 100,000 clones, under 80% seen once. Sequencing used peripheral blood. The source is a woman between 70 and 85 years old with acute or convalescent COVID-19.

The gene calls are TRBV7-9 and TRBJ1-5, with a possible D match to TRBD1 (6 bases). Germline V gives CDR1 SEHNR, CDR2 FQNEAQ (reference sequence). V was trimmed by 5 bases and J by 6 bases, leaving 17 bases between them. The CDR3 runs 15 residues. The DNA for the CDR3 is TGTGCCAGCAGCCACGGACAGTACCCATTTCAGCCCCAGCATTTT. Translated, it gives CASSHGQYPFQPQHF.

V and J are TRBV10-3 and TRBJ2-3, with a tentative D call TRBD1 (5 bases). The germline CDR1 and CDR2 sequences are ENHRY and SYGVKD. Trimming removed 6 bases at V and 5 bases at J, with 9 bases between. The CDR3 spans 12 residues. CDR3 bases: TGTGCCATCAGAACAGGCCGAGATACGCAGTATTTT. It specifies CAIRTGRDTQYF.

The V call is TRBV28, the J call TRBJ2-7; the match to TRBD1 covers 7 bases. Germline CDR1 and CDR2: MDHEN and SYDVKM. V shed 8 bases, J shed 2 bases, and the junction held 6 bases outside the gene matches. The CDR3 totals 13 residues. CDR3 loop: CASRRQGTYEQYF. Here the CDR3 DNA reads TGTGCCAGCCGGAGACAGGGTACCTACGAGCAGTACTTC.

The rearrangement joins TRBV7-2 to TRBJ2-5; no clear D. Trimming cost V 1 base and J 6 bases, with 15 bases left between them. This CDR3 has 15 amino acids. From germline, CDR1 is SGHTA and CDR2 FQGNSA. The CDR3 loop is CASSLERLLGKTQYF. DNA of the CDR3: TGTGCCAGCAGCTTAGAAAGACTCCTTGGAAAGACCCAGTACTTC.

The chain employs TRBV10-2 and TRBJ2-5; possible D gene TRBD1, 5 bases. CDR3 size: 14 residues. Between the trimmed V and J ends, which lost 6 bases and 5 bases, there was a span of 16 bases. Germline V gene sequence: CDR1 WSHSY, CDR2 SAAADI. Here the CDR3 DNA reads TGCGCCAGCAGACCGGGTCAGGGCGGCGAGACCCAGTACTTC. Translating it yields CASRPGQGGETQYF.

V and J are TRBV27 and TRBJ1-1, with D perhaps TRBD1 (6 bases). Germline CDR1 is MNHEY and CDR2 is SMNVEV (reference sequence). The V and J ends lost 2 bases and 7 bases respectively, with 11 bases between them. This CDR3 is 13 amino acids long. The CDR3 loop reads CASSLNRVGEAFF. The CDR3, as DNA: TGTGCCAGCAGTTTAAACAGGGTAGGTGAAGCTTTCTTT.

This chain links TRBV27 with TRBJ2-1; D is undetermined. Germline lookup yields CDR1 MNHEY and CDR2 SMNVEV (reference sequence). The CDR3 is 11 amino acids. Trimming took 6 bases from V and 4 from J, leaving 4 bases between them. CDR3 sequence (DNA): TGTGCCAGCAGCAAATACAATGAGCAGTTCTTC. Its protein is CASSKYNEQFF.

The chain carries TRBV30 and TRBJ1-2, with D possibly being TRBD1 (5 bases). The germline V gene encodes CDR1 GTSNPN and CDR2 SVGIG (reference sequence). The CDR3 loop spans 12 amino acids. Trimming removed 2 bases at V and 4 bases at J, with 8 bases between. The CDR3 DNA reads as TGTGCCTGGAGTCAGGGCTCCTATGGCTACACCTTC. Protein sequence: CAWSQGSYGYTF.

The V and J genes are TRBV5-1 and TRBJ1-1; 7 bases are a match to TRBD1. CDR3 length: 14 residues. Germline assignment: CDR1 SGHRS and CDR2 YFSETQ. The J segment lost 1 base and the V segment lost 2 bases, leaving 2 bases of the junction unmatched. CDR3 sequence (DNA): TGCGCCAGCAGCTTACAGGGGTGGAACACTGAAGCTTTCTTT. Its protein product is CASSLQGWNTEAFF.

This chain joins TRBV24-1 and TRBJ1-1; the match to TRBD1 covers 9 bases. Germline V gene data show CDR1 as KGHDR and CDR2 as SFDVKD. This CDR3 spans 15 amino acids. J gave up 0 bases and V 9 bases, and 7 bases lay outside the gene matches. CDR3 loop: CATRSGQGLNTEAFF. DNA for the CDR3: TGTGCCACCCGGTCGGGACAGGGCCTGAACACTGAAGCTTTCTTT.

This clone was seen a handful of times. The chain links TRBV12-3 or TRBV12-4 to TRBJ2-2, with a weak D call TRBD2 (5 bases). The V end lost 8 bases, the J end lost 10 bases, and 11 bases lay between the germline ends. The CDR3 covers 11 residues. The CDR3 is CASLQAVELFF. In DNA form, the CDR3 reads TGTGCCAGCCTCCAAGCGGTGGAGCTGTTTTTT.

V and J are TRBV12-3 or TRBV12-4 and TRBJ1-3; D remains ambiguous. V lost 3 bases to trimming and J lost 9 bases, with 12 bases between them. This CDR3 has 13 residues. The CDR3 reads CASSLAGGVTIYF. The CDR3, as DNA: TGTGCCAGCAGTTTGGCAGGCGGGGTCACCATATATTTT.

This chain joins TRBV6-6 and TRBJ2-6; perhaps TRBD1 as D (6 bases). The length of the CDR3 is 16 residues. From germline, CDR1 is MNHNY and CDR2 SVGAGI (reference sequence). Trimming stripped 5 bases from V and 4 bases from J, with 15 bases between. CDR3 DNA: TGTGCCAGCAGTCGACCCACAGGGTTCGGGGCCAACGTCCTGACTTTC. It yields the protein CASSRPTGFGANVLTF.

The V call is TRBV12-3 or TRBV12-4, the J call TRBJ2-7; D gene unclear. Trimming left V 1 base short and J 3 bases short, with 7 bases between. The CDR3 is 13 residues long. CDR3 sequence: CASSLGRVYEQYF. DNA for the CDR3: TGTGCCAGCAGTTTAGGACGGGTCTACGAGCAGTACTTC.

This clone appeared a few times. This chain uses TRBV18 with TRBJ2-7; D not resolved. Germline CDR1 and CDR2: KGHSH and LQKENI. V lost 0 bases to trimming and J lost 7 bases, with 10 bases between them. This CDR3 is 13 amino acids long. The chain's CDR3 is CASSPPPSGEQYF. CDR3 DNA sequence: TGTGCCAGCTCACCACCACCATCCGGGGAGCAGTACTTC.

This chain connects TRBV6-5 to TRBJ1-1, with a possible D match to TRBD1 (5 bases). The CDR3 consists of 13 residues. Germline CDR1 is MNHEY and CDR2 is SVGAGI. Trimming shortened V by 10 bases and J by 1 base, and 13 bases separated the two germline ends. The CDR3 DNA sequence: TGTGCCATTAGGCGGGGCTCGAACACTGAAGCTTTCTTT. This encodes CAIRRGSNTEAFF.

The CDR3 DNA reads as TGTGCCAGCAGCCCACTGGGACAGGGTACGCATCAGCCCCAGCATTTT. Its protein product is CASSPLGQGTHQPQHF. The chain recombines TRBV7-9 with TRBJ1-5, with 9 bases matching TRBD1. The CDR3 contains 16 residues. Per the germline V gene, CDR1 is SEHNR and CDR2 is FQNEAQ (reference sequence). V was pared by 5 bases and J by 5 bases, with 10 bases of the junction left unmatched.

This clone was detected only a few times. The V gene is TRBV18, the J gene TRBJ1-1; D gene ambiguous. CDR1 and CDR2 (germline): KGHSH, LQKENI. This CDR3 has 12 residues. Trimming took off 2 bases at V and 4 bases at J, with 5 bases between the two ends. The CDR3, as DNA: TGTGCCAGCTCACCAGGCCTCACTGAAGCTTTCTTT. It yields the protein CASSPGLTEAFF.

By share, this clone counts as medium-sized. The chain is built from TRBV15 and TRBJ1-5, with D unresolved. Germline V CDR1 and CDR2: LNHNV, YYDKDF (reference sequence). The CDR3 has 19 residues. Trimming removed 0 bases from V and 0 bases from J, with 18 bases in between. CDR3 DNA: TGTGCCACCAGCAGAGAGACGGGATGGAAGTTGTATAGCAATCAGCCCCAGCATTTT. Protein sequence: CATSRETGWKLYSNQPQHF.

This clone was found once. This chain joins TRBV6-4 and TRBJ2-6; unclear D gene. Germline values: CDR1 MRHNA, CDR2 SNTAGT. This CDR3 has 15 amino acids. V lost 0 bases to trimming and J lost 2 bases, with 5 bases between them. CDR3 in DNA: TGTGCCAGCAGTGACTCGCAGGCTGGGGCCAACGTCCTGACTTTC. Its translation is CASSDSQAGANVLTF.

The genes are TRBV11-2 and TRBJ1-6, with TRBD1 identical over 11 bases. The trim removed 2 bases at V and 9 bases at J, leaving 6 bases unmatched. The CDR3 is made up of 16 amino acids. Germline V gene lookup returns CDR1 SGHAT and CDR2 FQNNGV. CDR3: CASSLYPGQGGSPLHF. DNA of the CDR3: TGTGCCAGCAGCTTATACCCGGGACAGGGGGGTTCACCCCTCCACTTT.

V and J are TRBV3-1 (or the pseudogene TRBV3-2) and TRBJ2-2, with D possibly matching TRBD2 (6 bases). CDR1 is LGHDT and CDR2 is YNNKEL in the germline V gene (reference sequence). The V end was cut by 3 bases, the J end by 0 bases, with 14 bases between. The CDR3 covers 17 residues. The CDR3 nucleotides are TGTGCCAGCAGCCACCTTCGGACGGGGGCGAACACCGGGGAGCTGTTTTTT. Translation: CASSHLRTGANTGELFF.

This clone was recorded once. The chain has TRBV25-1 and TRBJ2-7; 8 bases match TRBD2. V shed 4 bases, J shed 0 bases, and the junction held 8 bases outside the gene matches. This CDR3 has 16 amino acids. In germline, CDR1 is MGHDK, CDR2 SYGVNS. In DNA form, the CDR3 reads TGTGCCAGCAGTGGGCAGCGGGGGTTCAGCTCCTACGAGCAGTACTTC. The encoded protein is CASSGQRGFSSYEQYF.

The J gene is TRBJ1-3, the V gene TRBV18; D perhaps matches TRBD1 (5 bases). The CDR3 has 16 residues. V shed 1 base and J shed 0 bases, with 10 bases lying between them. Per the germline V gene, CDR1 is KGHSH and CDR2 is LQKENI. Written as DNA, the CDR3 is TGTGCCAGCTCACCACGGGGACTTGGCTCTGGAAACACCATATATTTT. Its translation is CASSPRGLGSGNTIYF.